The sequence of this TCR beta chain was determined in a study of T cell responses to AZD1222 COVID-19 vaccine. Study-wide points: Vaccination with two AZD1222 doses was followed by a rise in Spike-specific TCR breadth and depth. Nearly half of spike-specific TCRs reportedly go after variant regions that carry no mutations.

In the case of this clone: Its target is not known.

Clones were sequenced by immunoSEQ multiplex PCR, and TCRdb holds only the in-frame ones, with some missing. Of some 130,000 clones in the sample, more than 90% were seen once. The sample in question was peripheral blood, obtained 28 days after the second AZD1222 dose. This TCR was recovered from an adult who received the AZD1222 COVID-19 vaccine.

In DNA, the CDR3 is TGTGCCAGCAGTGTACTAGACGCGCAGTATTTT. Translation gives CASSVLDAQYF. V and J are TRBV25-1 and TRBJ2-3; D is perhaps TRBD2 (5 bases). CDR3 length: 11 residues. V dropped 4 bases and J dropped 10 bases, with 9 bases sitting between them. Looked up from germline, CDR1 is MGHDK and CDR2 is SYGVNS.